This TCR beta chain was sequenced in a study of circulating and synovial CD4+ cells in juvenile arthritis. Repertoires were generated with immunoSEQ multiplex PCR, while TCRdb's copy carries only in-frame clones and drops some. The table lists about 33,000 clones, roughly 96% of them singletons. Germline V CDR1 and CDR2: MNHNS, SASEGT. CDR3 length: 13 amino acids. Germline trimming cut 7 bases from V and 6 bases from J; bases unmatched to any gene: 3. This TCR was recovered from a human donor with juvenile idiopathic arthritis. Source material: CD4+ T cells from blood. The chain carries TRBV6-1 and TRBJ2-1; 10 bases agree with TRBD1. CDR3 in amino acids: CASTGQGGNEQFF. The CDR3 nucleotides read TGTGCCAGCACCGGACAGGGGGGCAATGAGCAGTTCTTC.